This entry describes one T cell receptor (beta chain). Germline CDR1 and CDR2: MNHNY and SVGAGI (reference sequence). The length of the CDR3 is 16 residues. The germline V and J ends were trimmed by 5 bases and 5 bases, with 21 bases remaining between them. This record comes from a study of T cells in Graves' hyperthyroidism and ophthalmopathy. TCR beta CDR3 region amplification was performed from RNA transcripts. TCR CDR3 regions were first amplified by RT-PCR with HTBI primers. TCRdb reanalysed the multiplex PCR reads using MiXCR and keeps one entry per CDR3 protein. Of hundreds of thousands of distinct CDR3 sequences listed, 38% were seen once; the top ten hold 8.9%.

The J gene is TRBJ2-5, the V gene TRBV6-6; the D call may be TRBD1 or TRBD2 (6 bases each). Sequenced sample: blood. This receptor was identified in a man in his late teens or twenties with Graves' hyperthyroidism. CDR3 bases: TGTGCCAGCAGTGACGAAGTTACGGGGGCACGGGAGACCCAGTACTTC. Amino acid sequence: CASSDEVTGARETQYF.